This T cell receptor (beta chain) was documented in a study of shared clonotypes between healthy human individuals. CDR3 length: 18 residues. Germline-derived CDR1 and CDR2 are LNHDA and SQIVND (reference sequence). The V and J ends lost 7 bases and 0 bases respectively, with 22 bases between them. Profiling relied on immunoSEQ multiplex PCR, and the TCRdb table lists in-frame clones only, not all of them. The data hold some 470,000 clones, with 76% observed a single time. The chain carries TRBV19 and TRBJ1-3, with D unclear. The source of this sequence is a woman in her thirties or forties in good health. Some clones in this sample may be carry-over from other donors' samples. Sample: PBMCs. The CDR3 sequence: CASKQTDLIYYSGNTIYF. The DNA of the CDR3 is TGTGCCAGTAAACAAACAGACCTTATCTACTACTCTGGAAACACCATATATTTT.